This T cell receptor beta chain was recorded in a study of blood T cell repertoires in COVID-19. Overall study context: Sites across the United States, Italy and Spain contributed samples from acute and convalescent COVID-19.

This clone is a singleton in its sample. Assay: immunoSEQ multiplex PCR; the TCRdb copy retains only in-frame clones and omits some. The data show over 300,000 clones, around 83% seen once. The length of the CDR3 is 13 residues. V was clipped by 5 bases and J by 4 bases; unmatched bases: 4. Germline CDR1 SGHDT, CDR2 YYEEEE. This chain uses TRBV5-6 with TRBJ1-1; 8 bases fit TRBD1. The clonotype was recovered from a woman between 45 and 65 years old with acute or convalescent COVID-19. The sample was peripheral blood. The CDR3 DNA follows: TGTGCCAGCAGTTTACAGGGGGGCACTGAAGCTTTCTTT. Translation gives CASSLQGGTEAFF.